This entry lists 17 T cell receptor beta chains sequenced from one sample in a study of blood T cell repertoires in COVID-19. Assay used: immunoSEQ multiplex PCR; TCRdb lists only in-frame clones, some missing. This table has under 350,000 clones, 89% appearing once. Sequenced material: PBMCs or T cells enriched from blood (not recorded which). Receptor source: a woman aged 35 to 49 who had recovered from COVID-19.

The gene calls are TRBV9 and TRBJ1-4; D perhaps matches TRBD1 (6 bases). Germline assignment: CDR1 SGDLS and CDR2 YYNGEE. The CDR3 is 14 amino acids. Between the trimmed V and J ends, which lost 3 bases and 4 bases, there was a span of 10 bases. The CDR3 DNA follows: TGTGCCAGCAGCGGTGACAGGAATAATGAAAAACTGTTTTTT. Translation: CASSGDRNNEKLFF.

This chain connects TRBV10-2 to TRBJ2-2; TRBD2 is a possible D gene (5 bases). Germline V gives CDR1 WSHSY, CDR2 SAAADI. There are 14 residues in the CDR3. Between the trimmed V and J ends, which lost 10 bases and 2 bases, there was a span of 14 bases. DNA for the CDR3: TGCGCCACCCCAGGAGGCACTAACACCGGGGAGCTGTTTTTT. Encoded protein: CATPGGTNTGELFF.

This clone appeared once. This sequence joins TRBV29-1 and TRBJ1-2; 7 bases map to TRBD1. CDR1 and CDR2 (germline): SQVTM, ANQGSEA. The CDR3 extends over 13 amino acids. V shed 4 bases and J 4 bases; nucleotides not matched to a gene: 6. The CDR3 here is CSVALDRRYGYTF. CDR3 sequence (DNA): TGCAGCGTTGCTTTGGACAGGCGCTATGGCTACACCTTC. Using reference TRBV29-1 and TRBJ1-2 for the parts outside the CDR3, the full variable domain is SAVISQKPSRDICQRGTSLTIQCQVDSQVTMMFWYRQQPGQSLTLIATANQGSEATYESGFVIDKFPISRPNLTFSTLTVSNMSPEDSSIYLCSVALDRRYGYTFGSGTRLTVV.

The chain links TRBV6-2 or TRBV6-3 to TRBJ2-7; TRBD2 matches at 8 bases. The CDR3 is made up of 14 amino acids. Germline V gene data show CDR1 as MNHEY and CDR2 as SVGEGT. Losses at the gene ends were 6 bases for V and 7 bases for J; bases not matched to a gene: 11. The CDR3 DNA follows: TGTGCCAGCAGCGCCGGGACTAGTTCTTGGGAGCAGTACTTC. It specifies CASSAGTSSWEQYF.

The chain has TRBV7-3 and TRBJ1-1, with 8 bases lining up with TRBD1. CDR3 size: 15 residues. After removal of 4 bases from V and 1 base from J, the junction contained 5 bases not matched to a gene. Germline V gives CDR1 SGHTA, CDR2 FQGTGA. In DNA form, the CDR3 reads TGTGCCAGCAGCTCCCTTGGGACAGGGAACACTGAAGCTTTCTTT. It is translated as CASSSLGTGNTEAFF.

The V gene is TRBV9, the J gene TRBJ2-3; 10 bases fit TRBD2. This CDR3 region has 18 residues. From germline, CDR1 is SGDLS and CDR2 YYNGEE. Trimming at V came to 6 bases and at J to 3 bases, leaving 16 bases not matched to a gene. CDR3 sequence reads: CASTLTGIAGGGTDTQYF. The DNA for the CDR3 is TGTGCCAGCACCCTCACAGGGATAGCGGGGGGCGGGACAGATACGCAGTATTTT.

V is TRBV2 and J is TRBJ1-2; D is perhaps TRBD1 (5 bases). CDR3 length: 14 residues. From germline, CDR1 is SNHLY and CDR2 FYNNEI. V was pared by 2 bases and J by 11 bases, with 18 bases between. CDR3 in DNA: TGTGCCAGCAGTGAATCCAGGGCAGGCGACTGGTACACCTTC. As protein: CASSESRAGDWYTF.

V and J are TRBV2 and TRBJ2-2; D unresolved. Germline V gives CDR1 SNHLY, CDR2 FYNNEI. V was shortened by 3 bases and J by 2 bases, with 4 bases between the two germline ends. This CDR3 comprises 13 residues. This CDR3 reads CASSDPNTGELFF. The CDR3 region has the DNA TGTGCCAGCAGTGACCCAAACACCGGGGAGCTGTTTTTT.

The chain joins TRBV2 to TRBJ1-5; 10 bases map to TRBD1. Germline CDR1 and CDR2: SNHLY and FYNNEI. This CDR3 has 14 residues. V shed 4 bases and J 4 bases; nucleotides not matched to a gene: 1. DNA for the CDR3: TGTGCCAGCAGTGGACAGGGGGCGAATCAGCCCCAGCATTTT. This gives the protein CASSGQGANQPQHF.

This sequence joins TRBV2 and TRBJ1-5; D is uncertain. This CDR3 has 14 residues. Trimming removed 2 bases from V and 5 bases from J, with 10 bases in between. Germline V lookup: CDR1 SNHLY, CDR2 FYNNEI. The CDR3 nucleotides are TGTGCCAGCAGTGAACGGAGTGAGGATCAGCCCCAGCATTTT. It codes for CASSERSEDQPQHF.

A single count supports this clone. The chain uses TRBV6-5 and TRBJ2-2; D is possibly TRBD1 (5 bases). V was clipped by 2 bases and J by 3 bases, with 10 bases between them. The CDR3 is 15 residues long. In germline, CDR1 is MNHEY, CDR2 SVGAGI. The DNA for the CDR3 is TGTGCCAGCAGTTACGGGGCAGGACACACCGGGGAGCTGTTTTTT. Translation gives CASSYGAGHTGELFF.

The V and J genes are TRBV3-1 (or the pseudogene TRBV3-2) and TRBJ1-5, with D tentatively TRBD1 (6 bases). The ends were cut back, 3 bases at V and 6 bases at J, with 12 bases in the middle. CDR1 is LGHDT and CDR2 is YNNKEL in the germline V gene (reference sequence). The CDR3 loop spans 14 amino acids. The CDR3 DNA is TGTGCCAGCAGCCATAACAGGGAGGGTCAGCCCCAGCATTTT. Amino acids: CASSHNREGQPQHF.

The rearrangement joins TRBV25-1 to TRBJ1-4; 7 nucleotides agree with TRBD1. The length of the CDR3 is 16 residues. V was clipped by 1 base and J by 8 bases; unmatched bases: 10. Germline V CDR1 and CDR2: MGHDK, SYGVNS. The DNA of the CDR3 is TGTGCCAGCAGTGAATGGAAGGGGGCGATTCGGGAAAAACTGTTTTTT. This translates into CASSEWKGAIREKLFF.

The chain links TRBV7-2 to TRBJ1-6; TRBD1 might be the D (5 bases). CDR1 is SGHTA, CDR2 FQGNSA, per germline. There are 14 residues in the CDR3. V was pared by 5 bases and J by 14 bases, with 19 bases between. Here the CDR3 reads CASSPYGAGFSLHF. The DNA for the CDR3 is TGTGCCAGCAGCCCCTATGGGGCAGGGTTTTCCCTCCACTTT.

This rearrangement joins TRBV2 to TRBJ1-4, with TRBD1 matching 7 bases. The CDR3 is made up of 14 amino acids. V dropped 6 bases and J dropped 7; count of bases not matched to a gene: 8. The V gene's germline CDR1 is SNHLY and CDR2 FYNNEI. CDR3 sequence: CASRTDRDREKLFF. As DNA, the CDR3 is TGTGCCAGCAGAACCGACAGGGATCGTGAAAAACTGTTTTTT.

As DNA, the CDR3 is TGTGCCAGCAGCTTACGAGCCGGGAGGGATACCGGGGAGCTGTTTTTT. This gives the protein CASSLRAGRDTGELFF. The chain couples TRBV7-9 to TRBJ2-2; 8 nucleotides align to TRBD2. The CDR3 sequence is 16 residues long. Germline CDR1 reads SEHNR; CDR2 reads FQNEAQ (reference sequence). Trimming at V came to 2 bases and at J to 5 bases, leaving 7 bases not matched to a gene.

This clone was recorded once. The chain has TRBV18 and TRBJ1-1; D gene uncertain. This CDR3 is built from 15 residues. V was cut by 1 base and J by 1 base, with 10 bases left in between. CDR1 is KGHSH, CDR2 LQKENI, per germline. CDR3 nucleotides: TGTGCCAGCTCACCACGGTTACAGACGAACACTGAAGCTTTCTTT. Translation gives CASSPRLQTNTEAFF.